The 31 T cell receptor beta chains below come from one sample, sequenced in a study of regulatory T cells in long-lasting Graves disease. Time point in this sample: persistent/refractory GD, antithyroid drugs over 5 years with positive TRAb. Researchers made the TCR library from RNA that was extracted from PBMCs. Construction of the TCR beta libraries employed iRepertoire HTBI primers in conjunction with Arm-PCR of CDR3 regions. TCRdb reprocessed the multiplex PCR reads with MiXCR, giving one entry per CDR3 protein. The sample yields 360,000 or so distinct CDR3 sequences, 20% to 25% seen once. The sequences come from peripheral blood mononuclear cells (PBMCs), collected when the disease was refractory, from a patient treated with antithyroid drugs. The receptor set was obtained from a woman aged 35 to 49 with Graves disease.

This clonotype has just one count. This may come from a read error, since a much larger clone is one base off. The rearrangement uses TRBV6-2 or TRBV6-3 and TRBJ2-7, with D hard to call. Germline values: CDR1 MNHEY, CDR2 SVGEGT. The CDR3 totals 14 residues. The CDR3 is CAISDPGLPDEQYF. CDR3 in DNA: TGTGCCATCAGTGACCCCGGTCTCCCTGACGAGCAGTACTTC.

This clonotype was seen only a few times. The CDR3, as DNA: TGTGCCAGCAGCCCCGGACAGGGAGAGTCTAACTATGGCTACACCTTC. Translating gives CASSPGQGESNYGYTF. The chain has TRBV5-6 and TRBJ1-2, with TRBD1 matching over 8 bases. Losses at the gene ends were 4 bases for V and 0 bases for J; bases not matched to a gene: 8. This CDR3 has 16 residues. The germline gives CDR1 SGHDT, CDR2 YYEEEE.

In this sample, this clonotype turned up many times. The chain couples TRBV6-5 to TRBJ2-7; the D is unclear. This CDR3 comprises 16 residues. V lost 0 bases and J lost 3, with 15 bases in between. Germline assignment: CDR1 MNHEY and CDR2 SVGAGI. CDR3 DNA sequence: TGTGCCAGCAGTTACTCGAGGCCCGGAGAAGGCTACGAGCAGTACTTC. This translates into CASSYSRPGEGYEQYF.

This clonotype was observed at least ten times. The rearrangement joins TRBV6-1 to TRBJ1-1; D gene unclear. The V gene lost 3 bases and the J gene lost 0 bases, with 17 bases spanning the gap. The CDR3 extends over 17 amino acids. Germline CDR1 is MNHNS and CDR2 is SASEGT. The CDR3 here is CASSDYPGGQVNTEAFF. The CDR3 DNA is TGTGCCAGCAGTGATTACCCGGGTGGCCAGGTGAACACTGAAGCTTTCTTT.

V gene TRBV4-1 combines with J gene TRBJ2-5; D is unresolved. Germline CDR1 MGHRA, CDR2 YSYEKL. The CDR3 loop spans 14 amino acids. V lost 1 base to trimming and J lost 4 bases, with 10 bases between them. The CDR3 here is CASSQGPMGETQYF. In DNA form, the CDR3 reads TGCGCCAGCAGCCAAGGCCCTATGGGAGAGACCCAGTACTTC.

This clonotype appeared many times. The J gene is TRBJ1-1, the V gene TRBV11-2; D may be TRBD1 (5 bases). This CDR3 is 13 amino acids long. From germline, CDR1 is SGHAT and CDR2 FQNNGV. Between the trimmed V and J ends, which lost 5 bases and 5 bases, there was a span of 12 bases. The CDR3 region has the DNA TGTGCCAGCAGCCTACGGAGGGGAACTGAAGCTTTCTTT. Protein product: CASSLRRGTEAFF.

This clonotype was found once. The DNA of the CDR3 is TGTGCCAGCAGACCAAGCGGGAGAAAATGGGTTGAGCAGTTCTTC. Encoded protein: CASRPSGRKWVEQFF. The chain uses TRBV28 and TRBJ2-1, with TRBD2 identical over 8 bases. Germline V CDR1 and CDR2: MDHEN, SYDVKM. Losses at the gene ends were 6 bases for V and 9 bases for J; bases not matched to a gene: 13. The CDR3 has 15 amino acids.

The chain uses TRBV29-1 and TRBJ2-3; D might be TRBD2 (7 bases). The CDR3 spans 15 residues. Trimming removed 4 bases from V and 0 bases from J, with 14 bases in between. The germline gives CDR1 SQVTM, CDR2 ANQGSEA. The CDR3 here is CSVAGGRSSTDTQYF. The CDR3 coding sequence is TGCAGCGTTGCGGGGGGCAGATCTAGCACAGATACGCAGTATTTT.

This clonotype was seen more than once but under ten times. The DNA of the CDR3 is TGCGCCAGCAGTCCTCGGGACTTCAATGAGCAGTTCTTC. This gives the protein CASSPRDFNEQFF. V usage is TRBV4-1 and J usage is TRBJ2-1; D is perhaps TRBD2 (6 bases). The V end lost 6 bases, the J end lost 6 bases, and 12 bases lay between the germline ends. This CDR3 has 13 residues. The germline gives CDR1 MGHRA, CDR2 YSYEKL.

Many counts were recorded for this clonotype. This rearrangement joins TRBV28 to TRBJ2-5; TRBD1 matches at 7 bases. The CDR3 extends over 16 amino acids. The germline V gene encodes CDR1 MDHEN and CDR2 SYDVKM. V dropped 5 bases and J dropped 6; count of bases not matched to a gene: 15. The CDR3, as DNA: TGTGCCAGCAGTCCCCCCCTCGACAGGGCGTGGAAGACCCAGTACTTC. This translates into CASSPPLDRAWKTQYF.

A note on this clonotype: The junction differs from germline at one of its ends, possibly a read error. The chain links TRBV7-2 to TRBJ2-7; 8 bases agree with TRBD1. This CDR3 spans 12 amino acids. Germline V gene lookup returns CDR1 SGHTA and CDR2 FQGNSA. CDR3 loop: CASSRQGIEEYF. CDR3 sequence (DNA): TGTGCCAGCAGCCGACAGGGGATCGAGGAGTACTTC.

The chain combines TRBV7-8 with TRBJ2-1; D unclear. Germline V CDR1 and CDR2: SGHVS, FQNEAQ. The CDR3 extends over 17 amino acids. V was pared by 6 bases and J by 0 bases, with 18 bases between. In DNA, the CDR3 is TGTGCCAGCAGGATTATGGGCGGAGTAGGCTCCTACAATGAGCAGTTCTTC. This encodes CASRIMGGVGSYNEQFF.

The V and J genes are TRBV4-1 and TRBJ2-7; D unresolved. Per germline, CDR1 MGHRA and CDR2 YSYEKL. V was pared by 0 bases and J by 3 bases, with 12 bases between. The CDR3 sequence is 15 residues long. The CDR3 here is CASSQDIVDLYEQYF. The CDR3 region has the DNA TGCGCCAGCAGCCAAGATATCGTGGACCTCTACGAGCAGTACTTC.

This clonotype has a handful of counts. The V gene is TRBV25-1, the J gene TRBJ2-2; D is unresolved. The CDR3 has 15 amino acids. Per the germline V gene, CDR1 is MGHDK and CDR2 is SYGVNS. V lost 2 bases and J lost 5, with 12 bases in between. This CDR3 is CASSERGSGTGELFF. In nucleotides, the CDR3 is TGTGCCAGCAGTGAAAGAGGTAGTGGTACCGGGGAGCTGTTTTTT.

This clonotype was seen more than once but under ten times. This chain links TRBV9 with TRBJ2-7; TRBD2 agrees at 8 bases. The CDR3 runs 14 residues. Germline CDR1 reads SGDLS; CDR2 reads YYNGEE. With 0 bases clipped from V and 5 bases from J, the junction kept 4 bases outside the gene matches. This CDR3 is CASSVDGTRDEQYF. The CDR3 DNA sequence: TGTGCCAGCAGCGTAGATGGGACTAGGGACGAGCAGTACTTC.

This clonotype has ten or more counts. This CDR3 reads CASGRGGRPPQETQYF. For the CDR3, the DNA is TGTGCCAGCGGACGGGGCGGGAGGCCCCCCCAAGAGACCCAGTACTTC. The chain employs TRBV6-1 and TRBJ2-5; 8 positions match TRBD2. The length of the CDR3 is 16 residues. The V gene's germline CDR1 is MNHNS and CDR2 SASEGT. The J segment lost 1 base and the V segment lost 8 bases, leaving 12 bases of the junction unmatched.

This sequence joins TRBV3-1 and TRBJ2-5; TRBD2 matches 9 bases. Germline CDR1 LGHDT, CDR2 YNNKEL (reference sequence). This CDR3 contains 17 residues. J lost 5 bases, V lost 0 bases, and 10 bases had no gene match. The DNA for the CDR3 is TGTGCCAGCAGCCAAGATCGAAGTAGCGGGAGCGGTGAGACCCAGTACTTC. Its protein product is CASSQDRSSGSGETQYF.

At least ten counts were recorded for this clonotype. The germline gene is not matched at one end of the junction; a read error may be the cause. The rearrangement links TRBV6-1 to TRBJ2-7; 8 nucleotides agree with TRBD2. Germline-derived CDR1 and CDR2 are MNHNS and SASEGT. The CDR3 sequence is 14 residues long. CDR3: CASSEGTSSYEQYF. DNA for the CDR3: TGCGCCAGCAGTGAGGGGACTAGCTCCTACGAGCAGTACTTC.

This clonotype was seen at least ten times. This chain connects TRBV27 to TRBJ2-7; 14 positions match TRBD2. J was trimmed by 6 bases and V by 5 bases; bases with no gene match: 12. The CDR3 runs to 17 residues. Germline V CDR1 and CDR2: MNHEY, SMNVEV (reference sequence). The CDR3 here is CASSMTGTSGRLREQYF. The CDR3 region has the DNA TGTGCCAGCAGTATGACCGGGACTAGCGGGAGACTTCGCGAGCAGTACTTC.

This chain joins TRBV29-1 and TRBJ2-1; a weak D match, TRBD1 (5 bases). V was cut by 2 bases and J by 5 bases, with 7 bases left in between. Per the germline V gene, CDR1 is SQVTM and CDR2 is ANQGSEA. The length of the CDR3 is 12 residues. CDR3 sequence reads: CSVERTHNEQFF. The CDR3 DNA reads TGCAGCGTTGAAAGGACACACAATGAGCAGTTCTTC.

The chain combines TRBV20-1 with TRBJ1-5, with TRBD1 matching 8 bases. CDR3 length: 18 amino acids. V lost 3 bases to trimming and J lost 0 bases; unmatched junction nucleotides: 13. The germline V gene encodes CDR1 DFQATT and CDR2 SNEGSKA (reference sequence). CDR3 sequence (DNA): TGCAGTGCTAGGGGGCAGGGGGCGACTCGTGCTAGCAATCAGCCCCAGCATTTT. Translated: CSARGQGATRASNQPQHF.

As regards this clonotype: This could be a read error, since a much larger clone is one nucleotide away. In this CDR3 the conserved last residue, phenylalanine or tryptophan, is missing, so a read error is likely. This chain joins TRBV27 and TRBJ2-7; 8 nucleotides align to TRBD2. With 5 bases clipped from V and 3 bases from J, the junction kept 9 bases outside the gene matches. The CDR3 length is 15 residues. Germline V gives CDR1 MNHEY, CDR2 SMNVEV (reference sequence). The DNA for the CDR3 is TGTGCCAGCAGTGTGAACGGACTAGCCTACTACGAGCAGTACTCC. Amino acids: CASSVNGLAYYEQYS.

This clonotype has only a few counts. The genes are TRBV6-1 and TRBJ2-5; TRBD2 might be the D (6 bases). CDR3 length: 13 amino acids. Per the germline V gene, CDR1 is MNHNS and CDR2 is SASEGT. The V end was cut by 6 bases, the J end by 5 bases, with 13 bases between. The CDR3 coding sequence is TGTGCCAGCAGACCAACTAGCCAGGAGACCCAGTACTTC. Translated, it gives CASRPTSQETQYF.

This clonotype was recorded at least ten times. CDR3 protein: CAAIQGSGETQYF. The CDR3 DNA is TGTGCCGCGATTCAGGGATCGGGGGAGACCCAGTACTTC. The rearrangement uses TRBV6-1 and TRBJ2-5, with D perhaps being TRBD1 or TRBD2 (5 bases each). V was clipped by 11 bases and J by 5 bases, with 18 bases between them. Germline lookup yields CDR1 MNHNS and CDR2 SASEGT. This CDR3 comprises 13 residues.

This clonotype was detected many times. The chain combines TRBV2 with TRBJ2-2, with D maybe TRBD1 (5 bases). Looked up from germline, CDR1 is SNHLY and CDR2 is FYNNEI. V was cut by 6 bases and J by 4 bases, with 9 bases left in between. This CDR3 has 13 residues. The DNA of the CDR3 is TGTGCCAGCAGAAGACAGATCACCGGGGAGCTGTTTTTT. Translating gives CASRRQITGELFF.

This clonotype was counted at least ten times. The rearrangement links TRBV28 to TRBJ2-4; D possibly uses TRBD1 or TRBD2 (5 bases each). Trimming left V 6 bases short and J 15 bases short, with 18 bases between. Germline-derived CDR1 and CDR2 are MDHEN and SYDVKM. The CDR3 consists of 12 residues. CDR3 in amino acids: CASSSGTNRRYF. Written as DNA, the CDR3 is TGTGCCAGCAGCTCTGGGACCAACAGGAGGTACTTC.

The chain is built from TRBV2 and TRBJ2-3; TRBD1 might be the D (5 bases). Germline CDR1 and CDR2: SNHLY and FYNNEI. This CDR3 spans 13 amino acids. V was pared by 7 bases and J by 2 bases, with 10 bases between. The CDR3 DNA reads as TGTGCCAGCATGGGGCGGCTCACAGATACGCAGTATTTT. Its translation: CASMGRLTDTQYF.

The rearrangement joins TRBV12-3 or TRBV12-4 to TRBJ2-1, with D possibly TRBD1 on 5 matching bases. This CDR3 is 14 amino acids long. Trimming pared 8 bases from V and 5 bases from J, leaving 16 bases between. The CDR3 here is CASRLRDSHNEQFF. The CDR3 DNA reads as TGTGCCAGCCGGCTCCGAGACAGTCACAATGAGCAGTTCTTC.

Worth noting for this clonotype: A read error may produce the germline difference seen at one junction end. This chain joins TRBV19 and TRBJ1-1; the D gene is possibly TRBD1 (5 bases). Germline V gives CDR1 LNHDA, CDR2 SQIVND (reference sequence). This CDR3 spans 14 amino acids. The CDR3: CASTILQGGTEAFF. The CDR3 region has the DNA TGTGCCAGTACTATACTTCAGGGCGGCACTGAAGCTTTCTTT.

In its sample, this clonotype was seen a few times. The chain recombines TRBV5-1 with TRBJ2-7; TRBD1 matches at 10 bases. The CDR3 has 14 residues. The V gene's germline CDR1 is SGHRS and CDR2 YFSETQ. V shed 4 bases and J 5 bases; nucleotides not matched to a gene: 6. CDR3 amino acids: CASSPTGGLDEQYF. CDR3 bases: TGCGCCAGCAGCCCGACAGGGGGCTTGGACGAGCAGTACTTC.

This clonotype has just a few counts. The chain joins TRBV29-1 to TRBJ2-7, with D tentatively TRBD2 (5 bases). Germline V gives CDR1 SQVTM, CDR2 ANQGSEA. The CDR3 has 13 residues. Trimming cost V 4 bases and J 2 bases, with 12 bases left between them. The CDR3 loop is CSVVISGAYEQYF. The CDR3 nucleotides are TGCAGCGTTGTGATTTCCGGGGCCTACGAGCAGTACTTC.